This T cell receptor (beta chain) was captured by sequencing in a study of shared clonotypes between healthy human individuals. Sorted-subset replicate PCR reactions were performed with about 200 ng DNA, corresponding to roughly 30,000 T cell genomes. As processed by the authors: Filtering differed because ImmunoSEQ produced junction-only sequences that carried no quality scores. TCRdb's table, derived via immunoSEQ multiplex PCR, lists solely in-frame clones and lacks some. The DNA was the basis for D and trimming; V, J and clone size are from that table. The table has approximately 330,000 clones, more than 60% seen once. CDR1 LNHDA and CDR2 SQIVND come from the germline V gene (reference sequence). Trimming left V 6 bases short and J 1 base short, with 6 bases between. The CDR3 is made up of 13 amino acids. The count of this clone is one.

V usage is TRBV19 and J usage is TRBJ2-2; D is uncertain. This receptor was identified in a man under 40 in good health. Sequenced sample: memory CD4+ T cells sorted from blood. The subset: CD45RA-negative fraction. CDR3 DNA: TGTGCCAGTAGGCTAGTGAACACCGGGGAGCTGTTTTTT. This codes for CASRLVNTGELFF.